These 13 T cell receptor beta chains came from one sample sequenced in a study of shared clonotypes between healthy human individuals. Method: immunoSEQ multiplex PCR; TCRdb's copy keeps in-frame clones and lacks some. The table lists a few hundred thousand clones, around 97% of them singletons. Sequenced material: naive CD4+ T cells sorted from blood. Subset of the sample: CD45RA+ positively selected. The receptor set was obtained from a woman in her 30s in good health.

The DNA of the CDR3 is TGTGCCAGCAGCTGGGCCGGGACACGTAGAAACACCATATATTTT. Encoded protein: CASSWAGTRRNTIYF. The genes are TRBV5-8 and TRBJ1-3, with D perhaps TRBD1 (6 bases). Germline-derived CDR1 and CDR2 are SGHTS and YDEGEE. The CDR3 length is 15 residues. The germline V and J ends were trimmed by 3 bases and 5 bases, with 15 bases remaining between them.

V gene TRBV29-1 combines with J gene TRBJ1-1; TRBD1 matches 7 bases. After removal of 4 bases from V and 4 bases from J, the junction contained 12 bases not matched to a gene. The CDR3 runs to 15 residues. Germline V gene lookup returns CDR1 SQVTM and CDR2 ANQGSEA. The CDR3 loop is CSVGTGGLYGTEAFF. CDR3 nucleotide sequence: TGCAGCGTTGGGACAGGCGGACTATATGGCACTGAAGCTTTCTTT.

This clone was seen just once. The genes are TRBV7-9 and TRBJ2-3; D unresolved. V shed 5 bases and J shed 1 base, with 13 bases lying between them. This CDR3 comprises 15 residues. CDR1 SEHNR and CDR2 FQNEAQ come from the germline V gene (reference sequence). The CDR3 region has the DNA TGTGCCAGCAGCCCGACTCCGAGCCGCACAGATACGCAGTATTTT. It translates to CASSPTPSRTDTQYF.

V usage is TRBV19 and J usage is TRBJ2-7; 14 nucleotides line up with TRBD2. The CDR3 is 15 residues long. Germline V lookup: CDR1 LNHDA, CDR2 SQIVND (reference sequence). Unmatched junction bases numbered 6, after V lost 4 bases and J lost 7 bases. CDR3 sequence (DNA): TGTGCCAGTAGTACCGGGACTAGCGGGAGTAGGGAGCAGTACTTC. Its translation is CASSTGTSGSREQYF. The complete variable domain, with remaining parts taken from reference TRBV19 and TRBJ2-7, reads DGGITQSPKYLFRKEGQNVTLSCEQNLNHDAMYWYRQDPGQGLRLIYYSQIVNDFQKGDIAEGYSVSREKKESFPLTVTSAQKNPTAFYLCASSTGTSGSREQYFGPGTRLTVT.

This chain joins TRBV19 and TRBJ1-2; D is uncertain. V was cut by 6 bases and J by 2 bases, with 16 bases left in between. Looked up from germline, CDR1 is LNHDA and CDR2 is SQIVND (reference sequence). This CDR3 spans 15 amino acids. Here the CDR3 DNA reads TGTGCCAGTAGCAGCGGCGTATACATAAACTATGGCTACACCTTC. It yields the protein CASSSGVYINYGYTF.

The chain links TRBV18 to TRBJ2-7; 7 bases fit TRBD1. The CDR3 length is 14 residues. V dropped 6 bases and J dropped 0; count of bases not matched to a gene: 5. The V gene's germline CDR1 is KGHSH and CDR2 LQKENI. The CDR3 sequence is CASSPTGDSYEQYF. DNA for the CDR3: TGTGCCAGCTCCCCTACAGGGGACTCCTACGAGCAGTACTTC.

The rearrangement links TRBV6-5 to TRBJ2-3; D is uncertain. Trimming took 0 bases from V and 0 from J, leaving 7 bases between them. Germline loops: CDR1 MNHEY, CDR2 SVGAGI. The CDR3 loop spans 15 amino acids. CDR3 residues: CASSYSGWSTDTQYF. The CDR3 nucleotides are TGTGCCAGCAGTTACTCTGGATGGAGCACAGATACGCAGTATTTT.

The rearrangement joins TRBV27 to TRBJ2-2, with 8 bases fitting TRBD1. J lost 1 base, V lost 3 bases, and 7 bases had no gene match. Germline V gene lookup returns CDR1 MNHEY and CDR2 SMNVEV (reference sequence). The CDR3 runs to 17 residues. CDR3 in amino acids: CASSLRPRGRNTGELFF. CDR3 coding DNA: TGTGCCAGCAGTTTGCGACCCAGGGGGCGGAACACCGGGGAGCTGTTTTTT.

This clone came up a few times. The chain recombines TRBV11-3 with TRBJ2-1; D not certain. Trimming shortened V by 1 base and J by 6 bases, and 1 base separated the two germline ends. This CDR3 comprises 11 residues. CDR1 is SGHNT and CDR2 is YENEEA in the germline V gene. DNA of the CDR3: TGTGCCAGCAGCTTAGGCAATGAGCAGTTCTTC. It is translated as CASSLGNEQFF.

The chain uses TRBV28 and TRBJ2-7, with 7 bases aligning to TRBD1. Trimming at V came to 6 bases and at J to 6 bases, leaving 11 bases not matched to a gene. Per germline, CDR1 MDHEN and CDR2 SYDVKM. This CDR3 contains 14 residues. The DNA for the CDR3 is TGTGCCAGCAGCCCCGGGACAGTCACTTTCGAGCAGTACTTC. This codes for CASSPGTVTFEQYF.

The chain combines TRBV5-4 with TRBJ2-7; 8 bases are a match to TRBD2. V lost 4 bases, J lost 5 bases, and 11 bases stayed unmatched. The V gene's germline CDR1 is SGHNT and CDR2 YYREEE (reference sequence). The CDR3 covers 15 residues. CDR3 in amino acids: CASSRGGRGEDEQYF. As DNA, the CDR3 is TGTGCCAGCAGCCGTGGAGGGCGGGGGGAGGACGAGCAGTACTTC.

This clone was detected once. The chain has TRBV6-5 and TRBJ2-1; 9 bases map to TRBD2. CDR3 length equals 15 residues. The germline V gene has CDR1 MNHEY and CDR2 SVGAGI. Unmatched junction bases numbered 9, after V lost 4 bases and J lost 8 bases. The CDR3 loop is CASSSTLAGADEQFF. The CDR3 DNA is TGTGCCAGCAGTTCAACTTTAGCGGGAGCCGATGAGCAGTTCTTC.

The gene calls are TRBV27 and TRBJ2-7; 7 nucleotides line up with TRBD2. The CDR3 contains 16 residues. CDR1 and CDR2 (germline): MNHEY, SMNVEV (reference sequence). Trimming removed 5 bases from V and 3 bases from J; junction bases left unmatched: 13. The DNA for the CDR3 is TGTGCCAGCAGTATAGCTAGCGGCCAGCCAATCTACGAGCAGTACTTC. It codes for CASSIASGQPIYEQYF.